Listed below are T cell receptor beta chains from one sample, sequenced in a study of identical twins. Using its own MiXCR run on the 5' RACE reads, TCRdb lists one record per CDR3 protein. Found here are fewer than 250,000 distinct CDR3 sequences, around 6.9% of them singletons; the top ten hold about 1.9%. These data also featured in a second study, about yellow fever vaccine responses in identical twins.

Sequences were obtained from memory (CD45RO+) T cells sorted from blood. These receptors were taken from a woman aged 18-29 years in good health. Both conserved end residues are part of each CDR3. The order of the fields is V gene, clone size, D gene, CDR3 length, J gene, CDR3 protein, CDR3 DNA. D genes are given only for firm matches. For some rows the clone size is stated as once, few or many, or as a class when expanded; others skip it.

>TRBV3-1|NA|TRBD1|12|TRBJ2-3
CASRDRADTQYF
TGTGCCAGCAGGGACAGGGCGGATACGCAGTATTTT
>TRBV20-1|NA|NA|15|TRBJ2-5
CSAEGWTVQPETQYF
TGCAGTGCCGAGGGGTGGACGGTGCAACCAGAGACCCAGTACTTC
>TRBV2|few|TRBD2|15|TRBJ2-1
CASSEVAGGENEQFF
TGTGCCAGCAGTGAAGTAGCGGGAGGTGAAAATGAGCAGTTCTTC
>TRBV20-1|NA|NA|17|TRBJ2-1
CSAIPLSEGGRNNEQFF
TGCAGTGCCATCCCCTTATCAGAGGGGGGTAGGAACAATGAGCAGTTCTTC
>TRBV9|many|NA|12|TRBJ2-7
CASGQGGFEQYF
TGTGCCAGCGGCCAGGGCGGGTTCGAGCAGTACTTC
>TRBV6-2/TRBV6-3|NA|TRBD2|14|TRBJ2-2
CASSWTRTTGELFF
TGTGCCAGCAGTTGGACTAGGACCACCGGGGAGCTGTTTTTT
>TRBV11-2|few|NA|14|TRBJ1-1
CASSFQVGNTEAFF
TGTGCCAGCAGCTTCCAAGTGGGGAACACTGAAGCTTTCTTT
>TRBV11-2|NA|TRBD2|18|TRBJ2-3
CASSPRGGPQLSTDTQYF
TGTGCCAGCAGCCCTCGGGGGGGACCGCAGCTAAGCACAGATACGCAGTATTTT
>TRBV7-8|few|NA|15|TRBJ2-1
CASSTTQRRDNEQFF
TGTGCCAGCAGCACAACCCAGAGGAGGGACAATGAGCAGTTCTTC
>TRBV27|NA|TRBD1|13|TRBJ1-2
CASSAQGASGYTF
TGTGCCAGCAGCGCGCAGGGGGCGTCCGGCTACACCTTC
>TRBV29-1|few|TRBD2|13|TRBJ2-5
CSVSLAGGQTQYF
TGCAGCGTTTCCCTAGCGGGGGGGCAGACCCAGTACTTC
>TRBV30|many|NA|14|TRBJ2-7
CAWMGRAKDYEQYF
TGTGCCTGGATGGGCCGGGCTAAAGACTACGAGCAGTACTTC
>TRBV6-2/TRBV6-3|NA|NA|12|TRBJ1-5
CASRDRYQPQHF
TGTGCCAGTAGGGACCGGTACCAGCCCCAGCATTTT
>TRBV27|NA|NA|15|TRBJ1-1
CASSYVRGANTEAFF
TGTGCCAGCAGTTATGTCAGGGGTGCGAACACTGAAGCTTTCTTT
>TRBV29-1|many|NA|11|TRBJ2-7
CSVADTYEQYF
TGCAGCGTCGCCGACACCTACGAGCAGTACTTC
>TRBV12-3/TRBV12-4|medium-sized|NA|12|TRBJ1-2
CASSLVNYGYTF
TGTGCCAGCAGTTTAGTCAACTATGGCTACACCTTC
>TRBV5-1|many|NA|14|TRBJ1-1
CASSLDGPMTEAFF
TGCGCCAGCAGCTTGGATGGACCGATGACTGAAGCTTTCTTT
>TRBV7-2|many|TRBD2|15|TRBJ2-3
CATSGGGWSTDTQYF
TGTGCCACCAGCGGGGGGGGTTGGAGCACAGATACGCAGTATTTT
>TRBV12-3/TRBV12-4|many|NA|12|TRBJ2-7
CASSSGTYEQYF
TGTGCCAGCAGCAGTGGAACCTACGAGCAGTACTTC
>TRBV6-4|many|NA|15|TRBJ2-2
CASSDRDGNTGELFF
TGTGCCAGCAGTGACCGGGACGGGAACACCGGGGAGCTGTTTTTT
>TRBV5-1|NA|TRBD2|14|TRBJ2-7
CASSITGTSLEQYF
TGCGCCAGCAGCATTACAGGGACTAGCCTCGAGCAGTACTTC
>TRBV29-1|few|NA|13|TRBJ1-2
CSVEGRGGYGYTF
TGCAGCGTTGAGGGCCGGGGAGGCTATGGCTACACCTTC
>TRBV4-2|NA|NA|14|TRBJ2-1
CASSPWRGDNEQFF
TGTGCCAGCAGCCCATGGCGGGGAGACAATGAGCAGTTCTTC
>TRBV12-3/TRBV12-4|NA|TRBD1|15|TRBJ2-5
CASSFMTGGVETQYF
TGTGCCAGCAGTTTCATGACAGGGGGCGTGGAGACCCAGTACTTC
>TRBV15|NA|NA|13|TRBJ2-1
CATSRNGGNEQFF
TGTGCCACCAGCAGGAATGGGGGGAATGAGCAGTTCTTC
>TRBV3-1|few|NA|12|TRBJ1-2
CASSEGPGGYTF
TGTGCCAGCAGCGAGGGTCCCGGAGGCTACACCTTC
>TRBV3-1|NA|TRBD1|15|TRBJ2-2
CASSRWTGDTGELFF
TGTGCCAGCAGCCGATGGACAGGGGACACCGGGGAGCTGTTTTTT
>TRBV12-3/TRBV12-4|few|TRBD2|16|TRBJ2-5
CASSGGGLDHRETQYF
TGTGCCAGCAGTGGGGGGGGACTAGACCACCGTGAGACCCAGTACTTC
>TRBV29-1|many|TRBD1|12|TRBJ2-5
CSVYDRGETQYF
TGCAGCGTCTATGACAGGGGGGAGACCCAGTACTTC
>TRBV9|many|TRBD1|15|TRBJ1-6
CASSVEGQDNSPLHF
TGTGCCAGCAGCGTAGAGGGACAGGATAATTCACCCCTCCACTTT
>TRBV27|few|NA|15|TRBJ1-2
CASSLKRTANYGYTF
TGTGCCAGCAGTTTAAAAAGGACGGCGAACTATGGCTACACCTTC
>TRBV4-2|few|TRBD1|15|TRBJ2-6
CASSHPGTGINVLTF
TGTGCCAGCAGCCATCCCGGGACAGGGATTAACGTCCTGACTTTC
>TRBV19|few|TRBD2|15|TRBJ2-1
CASSTRTSGYNEQFF
TGTGCCAGTAGTACCCGGACTAGCGGGTACAATGAGCAGTTCTTC
>TRBV10-3|many|TRBD1|13|TRBJ1-1
CAIRDRDGTEAFF
TGTGCCATCAGGGACAGGGATGGCACTGAAGCTTTCTTT
>TRBV4-3|many|NA|15|TRBJ2-2
CASSQARANTGELFF
TGCGCCAGCAGCCAAGCCAGGGCGAACACCGGGGAGCTGTTTTTT
>TRBV7-9|NA|NA|15|TRBJ1-1
CASSVGLAAGTEAFF
TGTGCCAGCAGCGTCGGTCTGGCCGCCGGCACTGAAGCTTTCTTT
>TRBV11-2|NA|NA|13|TRBJ2-1
CASSSGTLMEAFF
TGTGCCAGCAGCTCCGGGACCCTCATGGAGGCGTTCTTC
>TRBV5-1|many|NA|13|TRBJ2-3
CASSLQGTDTQYF
TGTGCCAGCAGCTTACAGGGAACAGATACGCAGTATTTT
>TRBV6-1|few|NA|15|TRBJ1-5
CASSEGQDGHQPQHF
TGTGCCAGCAGTGAAGGGCAGGATGGGCATCAGCCCCAGCATTTT
>TRBV6-1|many|NA|14|TRBJ1-4
CASSRDIWNEKLFF
TGTGCCAGCAGCCGGGACATCTGGAATGAAAAACTGTTTTTT
>TRBV4-3|few|TRBD1|14|TRBJ2-2
CASQRQGEGGELFF
TGCGCCAGCCAGCGACAGGGGGAGGGCGGGGAGCTGTTTTTT
>TRBV5-8|few|TRBD2|17|TRBJ2-7
CASSLRTSGRGSYEQYF
TGTGCCAGCAGCTTGCGGACTAGCGGGAGAGGAAGCTACGAGCAGTACTTC
>TRBV7-2|few|NA|17|TRBJ1-3
CASSLALLSGSGNTIYF
TGTGCCAGCAGCTTAGCGCTGTTGTCAGGGAGTGGAAACACCATATATTTT
>TRBV7-6|NA|NA|15|TRBJ2-7
CASSLRAGVSYEQYF
TGTGCCAGCAGCTTAAGGGCAGGGGTCTCGTACGAGCAGTACTTC
>TRBV3-1|many|NA|17|TRBJ2-2
CASSREGQVSNTGELFF
TGTGCCAGCAGCCGGGAGGGACAGGTGTCGAACACCGGGGAGCTGTTTTTT
>TRBV12-3/TRBV12-4|NA|NA|14|TRBJ2-5
CASSLGVMQETQYF
TGTGCCAGCAGTTTAGGAGTTATGCAAGAGACCCAGTACTTC
>TRBV6-2/TRBV6-3|NA|NA|14|TRBJ2-1
CASTEVTGSNEQFF
TGTGCCAGCACCGAGGTTACAGGGTCCAATGAGCAGTTCTTC
>TRBV7-2|many|NA|15|TRBJ1-3
CASSSVDRLGNTIYF
TGTGCCAGCAGCTCCGTTGACAGGCTTGGAAACACCATATATTTT
>TRBV7-8|many|NA|15|TRBJ2-1
CASSLSGVSYNEQFF
TGTGCCAGCAGCTTATCAGGGGTTAGCTACAATGAGCAGTTCTTC